This is a list of T cell receptor beta chains from one sample in a study of blood T cell repertoires in COVID-19. Method: immunoSEQ multiplex PCR; TCRdb's copy keeps in-frame clones and lacks some. The data show about 200,000 clones, about 86% seen once. Sequenced sample: PBMCs or T cells enriched from blood (not recorded which). These receptors came from a woman between 40 and 55 years old in a cohort exposed to, infected with or recovered from COVID-19 (not recorded which). Both conserved end residues are part of each CDR3. Each record gives: J gene, V gene, D gene, clone size, CDR3 DNA, CDR3 protein. The D gene is left open where the match is weak. Rows give clone size only sometimes, using once, few, many, or a class for an expanded clone.

J: TRBJ1-5; V: TRBV6-5; D: TRBD1; size: .; DNA: TGTGCCAGCAGCCGGACAGGGGAGGGTGGTCAGCCCCAGCATTTT; CDR3: CASSRTGEGGQPQHF
J: TRBJ2-3; V: TRBV4-1; D: TRBD2; size: .; DNA: TGCGCCAGCAGCCCCGGGACTAGCGGGAGGGCGATCCCAGATACGCAGTATTTT; CDR3: CASSPGTSGRAIPDTQYF
J: TRBJ2-7; V: TRBV28; D: .; size: .; DNA: TGTGCCAGCAGGTCGACAGTCTACGAGCAGTACTTC; CDR3: CASRSTVYEQYF
J: TRBJ1-1; V: TRBV28; D: .; size: once; DNA: TGTGCCAGCAGTCAAGAAGGGGGTAGGATGAACACTGAAGCTTTCTTT; CDR3: CASSQEGGRMNTEAFF
J: TRBJ2-1; V: TRBV27; D: TRBD2; size: .; DNA: TGTGCCAGCGTAAGCCTTCAAGCGGGAGTGGTCTACAATGAGCAGTTCTTC; CDR3: CASVSLQAGVVYNEQFF
J: TRBJ2-2; V: TRBV27; D: .; size: .; DNA: TGTGCCAGCAGATTCCTTGGGGGCGCGTGGACCGGGGAGCTGTTTTTT; CDR3: CASRFLGGAWTGELFF
J: TRBJ1-1; V: TRBV3-1/TRBV3-2; D: .; size: .; DNA: TGTGCCAGCAGCCAAGTCCCTATGTCTGAAGCTTTCTTT; CDR3: CASSQVPMSEAFF
J: TRBJ1-1; V: TRBV7-9; D: .; size: .; DNA: TGTGCCAGCAGCCTTGGGACAAGGACTGAAGCTTTCTTT; CDR3: CASSLGTRTEAFF
J: TRBJ2-5; V: TRBV29-1; D: .; size: .; DNA: TGCAGCGTTGAAGATGCTGGCAGGGTGGAGACCCAGTACTTC; CDR3: CSVEDAGRVETQYF
J: TRBJ1-1; V: TRBV19; D: .; size: .; DNA: TGTGCCAGTAGTATTACAAGTGACACTGAAGCTTTCTTT; CDR3: CASSITSDTEAFF
J: TRBJ2-1; V: TRBV7-9; D: TRBD2; size: .; DNA: TGTGCCAGCAGCAGAGGACTAGCGGGACTCAATGAGCAGTTCTTC; CDR3: CASSRGLAGLNEQFF
J: TRBJ2-1; V: TRBV13; D: TRBD2; size: few; DNA: TGTGCCAGCAGCCTCAACCCGGAATATTCTAGCGGGAGGGCCGGGGCCTACAATGAGCAGTTCTTC; CDR3: CASSLNPEYSSGRAGAYNEQFF
J: TRBJ1-1; V: TRBV5-1; D: TRBD1; size: .; DNA: TGCGCCAGCAGCTCCCGGGACAGGGCTAACACTGAAGCTTTCTTT; CDR3: CASSSRDRANTEAFF
J: TRBJ1-5; V: TRBV19; D: .; size: .; DNA: TGTGCCAGTAGTTTAAGGGGCAGGGGCCCCCCTCGTCCCCAGCATTTT; CDR3: CASSLRGRGPPRPQHF
J: TRBJ2-7; V: TRBV7-8; D: .; size: .; DNA: TGTGCCAGCAGCTTAGGAGGGGGCTACGAGCAGTACTTC; CDR3: CASSLGGGYEQYF
J: TRBJ2-1; V: TRBV19; D: .; size: .; DNA: TGTGCCAGTAGTATAATCCTGGGGGCGAATGAGCAGTTCTTC; CDR3: CASSIILGANEQFF
J: TRBJ2-1; V: TRBV11-3; D: .; size: .; DNA: TGTGCCAGCAGCAGCCGGGACTCCTACAATGAGCAGTTCTTC; CDR3: CASSSRDSYNEQFF
J: TRBJ2-5; V: TRBV28; D: TRBD2; size: .; DNA: TGTGCCAGCAGTCCACAGGGACTAGCGGGTGGGACCCAGAGGGAGACCCAGTACTTC; CDR3: CASSPQGLAGGTQRETQYF
J: TRBJ2-7; V: TRBV10-3; D: .; size: .; DNA: TGTGCCATTGGAGGTACTACTCACTCCTACGAGCAGTACTTC; CDR3: CAIGGTTHSYEQYF
J: TRBJ2-7; V: TRBV19; D: TRBD2; size: .; DNA: TGTGCCAGTAGTATAGCCGGGACTAGCGGGAGCTCGGCGCAGTACTTC; CDR3: CASSIAGTSGSSAQYF
J: TRBJ1-1; V: TRBV29-1; D: .; size: .; DNA: TGCAGCGTGGGGTCGAGGGCCTTGAACACTGAAGCTTTCTTT; CDR3: CSVGSRALNTEAFF
J: TRBJ2-3; V: TRBV6-5; D: TRBD2; size: once; DNA: TGTGCCAGTTCTACGCGGGGGGATACGCAGTATTTT; CDR3: CASSTRGDTQYF